Presented here are 2 T cell receptor beta chains from one specimen sequenced in a study of cytomegalovirus exposure and HLA in healthy donors. Primers: 60 Vbeta forward and 13 Jbeta reverse. Assay: immunoSEQ multiplex PCR; the TCRdb copy retains only in-frame clones and omits some. The sample has under 200,000 clones, around 85% seen once. Sequencing was done on a sample of PBMCs. The origin of the receptors is a human donor in good health.

This clone was detected only a few times. The rearrangement joins TRBV7-2 to TRBJ1-1; 7 bases align to TRBD1. J lost 2 bases, V lost 5 bases, and 11 bases had no gene match. Looked up from germline, CDR1 is SGHTA and CDR2 is FQGNSA. CDR3 length: 16 amino acids. CDR3 nucleotides: TGTGCCAGCAGCATGCGCTTGGGACAGCCCAACACTGAAGCTTTCTTT. This sequence encodes CASSMRLGQPNTEAFF.

This chain uses TRBV5-5 with TRBJ2-5; TRBD2 aligns across 10 bases. Losses at the gene ends were 0 bases for V and 3 bases for J; bases not matched to a gene: 5. The CDR3 contains 16 residues. Germline V gene sequence: CDR1 SGHKS, CDR2 YYEKEE (reference sequence). The CDR3 DNA reads as TGTGCCAGCAGCTTGGCGGGGCTAGCGGGGGAAGAGACCCAGTACTTC. This encodes CASSLAGLAGEETQYF.